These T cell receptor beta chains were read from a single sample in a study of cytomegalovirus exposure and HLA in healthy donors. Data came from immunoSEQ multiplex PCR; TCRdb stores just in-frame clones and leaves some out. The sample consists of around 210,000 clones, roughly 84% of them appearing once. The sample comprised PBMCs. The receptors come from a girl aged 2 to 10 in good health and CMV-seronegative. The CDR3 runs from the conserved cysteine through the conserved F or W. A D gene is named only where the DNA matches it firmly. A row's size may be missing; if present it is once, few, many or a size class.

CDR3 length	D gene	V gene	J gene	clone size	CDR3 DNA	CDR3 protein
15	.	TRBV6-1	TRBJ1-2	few	TGTGCCAGCAGTACCCATGGACAGTACTATTATGGCTACACCTTC	CASSTHGQYYYGYTF
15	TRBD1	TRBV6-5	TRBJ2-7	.	TGTGCCAGCAGGGGAACCGGGACAGGGGTCTACGAGCAGTACTTC	CASRGTGTGVYEQYF
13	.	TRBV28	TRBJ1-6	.	TGTGCCAGCAGGGAGGGCTCCCTTTCACCCCTCCACTTT	CASREGSLSPLHF
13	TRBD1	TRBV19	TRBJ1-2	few	TGTGCCAGTAGTAACGGACAGGGCTATGGCTACACCTTC	CASSNGQGYGYTF
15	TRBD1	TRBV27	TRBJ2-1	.	TGTGCCAGCAGTCCCCGAGGACAGGGGACTCGCCGGCAGTTCTTC	CASSPRGQGTRRQFF
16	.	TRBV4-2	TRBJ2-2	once	TGTGCCAGCAGCCGGTCAGGGTTGTCGGACACCGGGGAGCTGTTTTTT	CASSRSGLSDTGELFF
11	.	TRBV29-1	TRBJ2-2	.	TGCAGCGCTAGGGGAACCGGGGAGCTGTTTTTT	CSARGTGELFF
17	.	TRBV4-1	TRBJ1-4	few	TGCGCCAGCAGCCAAACGGCCACGACGGGACTAAATGAAAAACTGTTTTTT	CASSQTATTGLNEKLFF
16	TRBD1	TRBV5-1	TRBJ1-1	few	TGCGCCAGCAGCTTGTTTTCCGGACAGGATTCGACTGGGGCTTTCTTT	CASSLFSGQDSTGAFF
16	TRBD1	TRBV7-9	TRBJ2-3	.	TGTGCCAGCACCTTACTTCCGGGACAGGGGGCCGATACGCAGTATTTT	CASTLLPGQGADTQYF
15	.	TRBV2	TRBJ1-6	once	TGTGCCAGCACCCGCCAGGGCCCCACTAATTCACCCCTCCACTTT	CASTRQGPTNSPLHF
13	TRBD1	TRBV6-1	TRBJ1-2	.	TGTGCCAGCAGTGATATGACAGGGAAAGGCTACACCTTC	CASSDMTGKGYTF
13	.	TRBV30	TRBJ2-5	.	TGTGCCTGGAGGGGGGGACCCCAAGAGACCCAGTACTTC	CAWRGGPQETQYF
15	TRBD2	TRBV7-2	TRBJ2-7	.	TGTGCCAGCAGCATGGGACTAGCGGTCTCCTACGAGCAGTACTTC	CASSMGLAVSYEQYF
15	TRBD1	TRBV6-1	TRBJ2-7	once	TGTGCCAGCAGTGGGGGACAGGGGTTAAGCTCCGAGCAGTACTTC	CASSGGQGLSSEQYF
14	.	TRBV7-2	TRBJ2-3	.	TGTGCCAGCAGCTTAGCGGGCTTCACAGATACGCAGTATTTT	CASSLAGFTDTQYF
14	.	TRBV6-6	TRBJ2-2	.	TGTGCCAGCACGCGGGGCGCGAACACCGGGGAGCTGTTTTTT	CASTRGANTGELFF
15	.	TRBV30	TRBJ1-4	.	TGTGCCTGGACCCATCGGGGGGGCGAACGGGAAAAACTGTTTTTT	CAWTHRGGEREKLFF
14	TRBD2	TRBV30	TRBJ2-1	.	TGTGCCTGGAGTACGAGCGGGAGGGCCAGAGGACAGTTCTTC	CAWSTSGRARGQFF
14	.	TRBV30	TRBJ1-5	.	TGTGCTTGGGGGCCACAGGGAGGCAATCAGCCCCAGCATTTT	CAWGPQGGNQPQHF
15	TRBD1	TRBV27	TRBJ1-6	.	TGTGCCAGCAGTTCACAGGGGGCCCTCGGTGGACCCCTCCACTTT	CASSSQGALGGPLHF
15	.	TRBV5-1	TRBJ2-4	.	TGCGCCAGCAGCTTGGTCCAAGGGCAGAGGGACATTCAGTACTTC	CASSLVQGQRDIQYF
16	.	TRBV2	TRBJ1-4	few	TGTGCCAGCAGTGAACTTAGGGGCAGAGCCTCCGAAAAACTGTTTTTT	CASSELRGRASEKLFF
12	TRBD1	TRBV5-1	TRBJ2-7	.	TGCGCCAGCGGACAGGGGGGAGTCGAGCAGTACTTC	CASGQGGVEQYF
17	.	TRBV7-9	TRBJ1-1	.	TGTTCCAGCAGAGTCGTAAAGAACAGCCTTACAAACACTGAAGCTTTCTTT	CSSRVVKNSLTNTEAFF
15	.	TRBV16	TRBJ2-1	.	TGTGCCAGCAGCCACCGCCTGACTAGATACAATGAGCAGTTCTTC	CASSHRLTRYNEQFF
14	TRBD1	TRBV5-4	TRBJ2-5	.	TGTGCCAGCAGCTCCCGGGACAGGCGAGAGACCCAGTACTTC	CASSSRDRRETQYF
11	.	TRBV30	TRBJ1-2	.	TGTGCCTGGACCCGGTCCTATGGCTACACCTTC	CAWTRSYGYTF
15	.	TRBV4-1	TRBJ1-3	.	TGCGCCAGCAGCCAAGATAACGGGAGGGGAAACACCATATATTTT	CASSQDNGRGNTIYF
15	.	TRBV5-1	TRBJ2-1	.	TGCGCCAGCAGCACCGCCGGGATCTCCTACAATGAGCAGTTCTTC	CASSTAGISYNEQFF
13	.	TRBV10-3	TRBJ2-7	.	TGTGCCATCACCGGGACTCAAGGATACGAGCAGTACTTC	CAITGTQGYEQYF
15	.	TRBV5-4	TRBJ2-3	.	TGTGCCAGCAGCTTAGGCAGGTCGGCAACAGATACGCAGTATTTT	CASSLGRSATDTQYF
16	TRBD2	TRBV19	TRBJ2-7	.	TGTGCCAGCAACGGGCCGGGGGGAAACCCCCCCTACGAGCAGTACTTC	CASNGPGGNPPYEQYF
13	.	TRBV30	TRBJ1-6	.	TGTGCCTGGGCGACAGCCTATAATTCACCCCTCCACTTT	CAWATAYNSPLHF
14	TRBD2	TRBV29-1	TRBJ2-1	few	TGCAGCGTTGAAAAGCGGGAGGGTTGGAATGAGCAGTTCTTC	CSVEKREGWNEQFF
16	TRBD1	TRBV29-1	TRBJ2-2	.	TGCAGCGTTGAAGATCGCCGGACAGGTCGGGCCGGGGAGCTGTTTTTT	CSVEDRRTGRAGELFF
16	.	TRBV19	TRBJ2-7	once	TGTGCCAGTAGTACCCCCCCCGGGAGAAGCTCCTACGAGCAGTACTTC	CASSTPPGRSSYEQYF